The 7 T cell receptor beta chains reported below all come from one sample, sequenced in a study of T cells in women clearing cervical HPV infection. Sequenced by immunoSEQ multiplex PCR; TCRdb stores in-frame clones only, minus some. The sample has 15,000 to 20,000 clones. Specimen: blood buffy coat. Receptors were obtained from a woman aged 18 to 75 with a cervical HPV16 infection that either progressed to CIN3+ or cleared (not recorded which).

As to this clone: The read terminates 3 residues before the CDR3 end, so the remaining end is supplied by the germline J gene. The chain is built from TRBV6-2 or TRBV6-3 and TRBJ2-7, with D perhaps matching TRBD1 (6 bases). The germline V gene has CDR1 MNHEY and CDR2 SVGEGT. The CDR3 extends over 17 amino acids. With 2 bases removed from V and 4 bases from J, the gap between germline ends came to 21 bases. The CDR3 loop is CASSYAATGLPVYEQYF. Partial CDR3 DNA: TGTGCCAGCAGTTACGCCGCCACAGGGTTGCCTGTGTACGAG.

Details on this clone: The read ends 3 residues before the CDR3 terminus; that terminus is restored from the germline J gene. The chain carries TRBV7-6 and TRBJ1-2; a possible D gene is TRBD1 (6 bases). The CDR3 spans 13 residues. Germline CDR1 and CDR2: SGHVS and FNYEAQ. Incomplete CDR3 DNA: TGTGCCAGCAGCTACGGGACAACCTACGAC. As protein: CASSYGTTYD. The entire CDR3 protein is CASSYGTTYDYTF.

Remarks on this clone: The missing CDR3 end, 3 residues past where the read stops, is filled in from the germline J gene. The genes are TRBV20-1 and TRBJ2-5, with 7 bases lining up with TRBD1. The V and J ends lost 6 bases and 3 bases, in that order; junction bases with no gene match: 13. Looked up from germline, CDR1 is DFQATT and CDR2 is SNEGSKA (reference sequence). The CDR3 spans 15 residues. CDR3: CSAGRDSWGKETQYF. The DNA read from the CDR3 is TGCAGTGCCGGCCGGGACAGCTGGGGGAAAGAGACC.

The sequenced part of the CDR3 DNA is TGTGCCAGCAGTCAGACAGGGAGCACAGATACG. Its protein is CASSQTGSTDT. The whole CDR3 region reads CASSQTGSTDTQYF. This rearrangement joins TRBV6-2 or TRBV6-3 to TRBJ2-3; 7 bases align to TRBD1. The read ends 3 residues before the CDR3 terminus; that terminus is restored from the germline J gene. Germline values: CDR1 MNHEY, CDR2 SVGEGT. V shed 5 bases and J 0 bases; nucleotides not matched to a gene: 2. This CDR3 is built from 14 residues.

As concerns this clone: The CDR3 end lies 3 residues beyond the end of the read and is filled in from the germline J gene. The chain links TRBV12-3 or TRBV12-4 to TRBJ1-1; maybe TRBD1 (6 bases). V gave up 4 bases and J gave up 1 base, with 13 bases separating them. This CDR3 is 15 amino acids long. The CDR3 loop reads CASSWGGRGNTEAFF. CDR3 DNA, as far as it was read: TGTGCCAGCAGTTGGGGGGGGCGGGGGAACACTGAA.

CDR3 amino acids: CASSYRVGDTQYF. CDR3 DNA (partial): TGTGCCAGCAGCTACAGGGTTGGCGATACG. This chain links TRBV12-3 or TRBV12-4 with TRBJ2-3; maybe TRBD1 (6 bases). The read terminates 3 residues before the CDR3 end, so the remaining end is supplied by the germline J gene. There are 13 residues in the CDR3. V shed 6 bases and J shed 6 bases, with 13 bases lying between them.

With respect to this clone: The read terminates 3 residues before the CDR3 end, so the remaining end is supplied by the germline J gene. The chain has TRBV2 and TRBJ2-7; 9 bases line up with TRBD1. The CDR3 runs 14 residues. J lost 5 bases, V lost 7 bases, and 9 bases had no gene match. CDR1 is SNHLY, CDR2 FYNNEI, per germline. CDR3 amino acids: CASNGGTGKHEQYF. CDR3 DNA, as far as it was read: TGTGCCAGCAACGGAGGGACAGGGAAACACGAG.